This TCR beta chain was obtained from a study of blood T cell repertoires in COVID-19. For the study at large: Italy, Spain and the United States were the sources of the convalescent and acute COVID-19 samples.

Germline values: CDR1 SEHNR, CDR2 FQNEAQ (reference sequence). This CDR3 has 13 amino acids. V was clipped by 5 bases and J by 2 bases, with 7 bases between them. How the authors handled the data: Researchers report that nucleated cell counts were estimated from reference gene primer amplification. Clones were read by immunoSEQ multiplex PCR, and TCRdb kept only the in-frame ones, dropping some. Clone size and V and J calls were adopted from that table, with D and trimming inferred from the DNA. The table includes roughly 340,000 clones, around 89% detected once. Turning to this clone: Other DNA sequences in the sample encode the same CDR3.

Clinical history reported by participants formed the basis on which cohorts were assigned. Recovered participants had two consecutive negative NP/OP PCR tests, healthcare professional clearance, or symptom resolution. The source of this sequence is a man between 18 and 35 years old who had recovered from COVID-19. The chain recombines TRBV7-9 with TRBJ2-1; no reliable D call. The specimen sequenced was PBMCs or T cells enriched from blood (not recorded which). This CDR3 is CASSLGTYNEQFF. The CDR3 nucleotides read TGTGCCAGCAGCCTCGGTACCTACAATGAGCAGTTCTTC. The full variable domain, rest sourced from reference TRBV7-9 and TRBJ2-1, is DTGVSQNPRHKITKRGQNVTFRCDPISEHNRLYWYRQTLGQGPEFLTYFQNEAQLEKSRLLSDRFSAERPKGSFSTLEIQRTEQGDSAMYLCASSLGTYNEQFFGPGTRLTVL.